The clone carrying this T cell receptor (beta chain) has a count of ten or more. Its antigen is not identified. Other DNA sequences within the sample encode an identical CDR3. Before thyroid surgery, none of the patients had received any treatment. The data are from a study of metastatic and nonmetastatic thyroid tumors. The overall study: Thyroid patients, malignant and benign, had repertoires compared across blood and tumor or nodule tissue.

Original methodology: Across clinicopathological groups, CDR3 differences served as the basis for building a distant-metastasis classifier for papillary thyroid cancer. TCRdb re-called the PCR reads through MiXCR. The V and J calls and clone size come from TCRdb's table, not from the authors' own analysis. The sample holds tens of thousands of clones, about 13% seen once. Study outcomes and limitations: Across blood and tumor, TCR beta diversity in malignant thyroid tumors was reportedly significantly higher than in benign nodules.

The CDR3 spans 15 residues. Trimming took off 5 bases at V and 0 bases at J, with 11 bases between the two ends. Input material: blood. This TCR was sampled from a female donor with papillary thyroid cancer or a benign thyroid nodule (not recorded which). Some clones in this sample may be carry-over from other donors' samples. V usage is TRBV12-3 or TRBV12-4 and J usage is TRBJ1-5; no reliable D call. The CDR3 protein is CASSDGLHSNQPQHF. CDR3 in DNA: TGTGCCAGCAGTGACGGACTTCATAGCAATCAGCCCCAGCATTTT.